This TCR beta chain was obtained from a study of T cell responses to AZD1222 COVID-19 vaccine. Points from the study as a whole: The donor cohort was predominantly white British with a female majority, and clonal diversity may have been underestimated. The study sampled repertoires only after the peak T cell response.

For this clone: Its target is not known.

The CDR3 covers 15 residues. CDR1 and CDR2 from the germline V gene are KGHSH and LQKENI. V shed 0 bases, J shed 5 bases, and the junction held 6 bases outside the gene matches. Assay: immunoSEQ multiplex PCR; the TCRdb copy retains only in-frame clones and omits some. There are 75,000 to 100,000 clones in the sample; 80% to 90% occur only once, and 1.6% lies in the top ten. This clonotype originated in an adult in good health. The rearrangement joins TRBV18 to TRBJ1-2, with 7 nucleotides matching TRBD1. The sequences come from peripheral blood, collected on day 0 of AZD1222 vaccination. In DNA form, the CDR3 reads TGTGCCAGCTCACCACCGTCCGGGACAGAGTATGGCTACACCTTC. Translating it yields CASSPPSGTEYGYTF.